Below, 28 T cell receptor beta chains from the same sample are listed, as sequenced in a study of patients and donors after allogeneic stem cell transplantation. TCRdb re-called the RT-PCR reads with MiXCR, one entry per CDR3 protein. The sample holds tens of thousands of distinct CDR3 sequences; approximately 5% are singletons and the top ten take approximately 2.5%. Sequencing used blood, either unsorted or a sorted T cell fraction (not recorded which). The origin of the receptors is a human donor who was either an allogeneic HSCT recipient or a stem cell or donor lymphocyte infusion donor (not recorded which). It is not recorded whose cells these are; they may come from a transplant donor.

This chain links TRBV29-1 with TRBJ2-2; TRBD1 might be the D (6 bases). Trimming stripped 6 bases from V and 2 bases from J, with 10 bases between. The CDR3 runs 13 residues. From germline, CDR1 is SQVTM and CDR2 ANQGSEA. CDR3 nucleotides: TGCAGCGTCTCACAGGGAAACACCGGGGAGCTGTTTTTT. It codes for CSVSQGNTGELFF.

The rearrangement joins TRBV5-1 to TRBJ2-5; no definite D call. Germline assignment: CDR1 SGHRS and CDR2 YFSETQ. The CDR3 is made up of 14 amino acids. V was trimmed by 0 bases and J by 2 bases, leaving 8 bases between them. CDR3 nucleotides: TGCGCCAGCAGCTTGGGGACGCTGCAAGAGACCCAGTACTTC. Its translation: CASSLGTLQETQYF.

In its sample, this clonotype was seen a few times. This chain connects TRBV20-1 to TRBJ2-5, with D possibly called TRBD1 or TRBD2 (5 bases each). Trimming pared 1 base from V and 5 bases from J, leaving 26 bases between. Germline V gene data show CDR1 as DFQATT and CDR2 as SNEGSKA (reference sequence). CDR3 size: 18 residues. The DNA for the CDR3 is TGCAGTGCTAGAGGAGGAGAACGGGGCAGGGCTATTTCGGAGACCCAGTACTTC. As protein: CSARGGERGRAISETQYF.

This clonotype was observed many times. The J gene is TRBJ2-7, the V gene TRBV20-1, with 7 bases fitting TRBD2. Germline V lookup: CDR1 DFQATT, CDR2 SNEGSKA (reference sequence). Unmatched junction bases numbered 2, after V lost 4 bases and J lost 2 bases. The CDR3 spans 12 residues. The CDR3 loop reads CSATSGTYEQYF. DNA of the CDR3: TGCAGTGCTACTAGCGGAACCTACGAGCAGTACTTC.

This clonotype was recorded many times. V and J are TRBV7-6 and TRBJ2-2; 8 nucleotides agree with TRBD1. CDR1 SGHVS and CDR2 FNYEAQ come from the germline V gene. V shed 6 bases, J shed 7 bases, and the junction held 10 bases outside the gene matches. The CDR3 length is 15 residues. The CDR3: CASRGLDRDVGELFF. CDR3 nucleotides: TGTGCCAGCAGGGGGTTGGACAGGGATGTCGGGGAGCTGTTTTTT.

There are many counts of this clonotype. This chain joins TRBV9 and TRBJ1-1, with 11 bases aligning to TRBD1. V gave up 3 bases and J gave up 0 bases; unmatched junction bases: 4. The germline V gene has CDR1 SGDLS and CDR2 YYNGEE. The CDR3 has 16 amino acids. The CDR3 region is CASSAWTGGMNTEAFF. The CDR3 DNA is TGTGCCAGCAGCGCATGGACAGGGGGCATGAACACTGAAGCTTTCTTT. Combining the CDR3 with reference TRBV9 and TRBJ1-1 gives the whole variable domain DSGVTQTPKHLITATGQRVTLRCSPRSGDLSVYWYQQSLDQGLQFLIQYYNGEERAKGNILERFSAQQFPDLHSELNLSSLELGDSALYFCASSAWTGGMNTEAFFGQGTRLTVV.

This clonotype was counted many times. V is TRBV29-1 and J is TRBJ2-7; no clear D gene. The germline V and J ends were trimmed by 4 bases and 2 bases, with 15 bases remaining between them. Germline CDR1 reads SQVTM; CDR2 reads ANQGSEA. The CDR3 is 14 residues long. CDR3 in DNA: TGCAGCGTTGGGAACTCTCTATCTACCTACGAGCAGTACTTC. It specifies CSVGNSLSTYEQYF.

This clonotype occurred many times. The gene calls are TRBV4-2 and TRBJ2-5; TRBD1 aligns across 10 bases. This CDR3 comprises 16 residues. The germline gives CDR1 LGHNA, CDR2 YNFKEQ. V was clipped by 0 bases and J by 4 bases; unmatched bases: 5. CDR3 DNA sequence: TGTGCCAGCAGCCAAGATCTGGGGACAGGGGCAGAGACCCAGTACTTC. Translating it yields CASSQDLGTGAETQYF.

The rearrangement joins TRBV5-1 to TRBJ2-7, with 7 bases fitting TRBD1. This CDR3 has 15 amino acids. The J segment lost 3 bases and the V segment lost 4 bases, leaving 10 bases of the junction unmatched. CDR1 is SGHRS, CDR2 YFSETQ, per germline. CDR3 nucleotides: TGCGCCAGCAGCCCGGGGCCGGGACAGAGCTACGAGCAGTACTTC. It specifies CASSPGPGQSYEQYF.

The chain carries TRBV19 and TRBJ1-2, with unresolved D. Trimming took off 6 bases at V and 0 bases at J, with 2 bases between the two ends. The germline CDR1 and CDR2 sequences are LNHDA and SQIVND (reference sequence). The CDR3 consists of 11 residues. The CDR3 sequence is CASRSNYGYTF. CDR3 DNA: TGTGCCAGTAGATCTAACTATGGCTACACCTTC. Using reference TRBV19 and TRBJ1-2 for the parts outside the CDR3, the full variable domain is DGGITQSPKYLFRKEGQNVTLSCEQNLNHDAMYWYRQDPGQGLRLIYYSQIVNDFQKGDIAEGYSVSREKKESFPLTVTSAQKNPTAFYLCASRSNYGYTFGSGTRLTVV.

This clonotype was counted at least ten times. J is TRBJ2-5 and V is TRBV5-1, with 8 bases identical to TRBD1. The CDR3 totals 13 residues. CDR1 is SGHRS and CDR2 is YFSETQ in the germline V gene. The J segment lost 2 bases and the V segment lost 4 bases, leaving 1 base of the junction unmatched. CDR3 DNA sequence: TGCGCCAGCAGCGGGACAGGTCAAGAGACCCAGTACTTC. This encodes CASSGTGQETQYF.

Many counts were recorded for this clonotype. This chain links TRBV24-1 with TRBJ2-1; the D call may be TRBD1 or TRBD2 (7 bases each). This CDR3 is 15 amino acids long. Germline V lookup: CDR1 KGHDR, CDR2 SFDVKD. The V end lost 0 bases, the J end lost 10 bases, and 15 bases lay between the germline ends. CDR3 sequence reads: CATSDLQGGRDEQFF. CDR3 DNA: TGTGCCACCAGTGATTTGCAGGGGGGGCGGGACGAGCAGTTCTTC.

This clonotype was recorded at least ten times. The gene calls are TRBV20-1 and TRBJ1-2; D gene uncertain. The ends were cut back, 1 base at V and 2 bases at J, with 8 bases in the middle. Germline V gene sequence: CDR1 DFQATT, CDR2 SNEGSKA (reference sequence). This CDR3 comprises 13 residues. The CDR3 bases are TGCAGTGCTAGAGCCACGGTAAACTATGGCTACACCTTC. This gives the protein CSARATVNYGYTF.

The sample holds many counts of this clonotype. The chain recombines TRBV3-1 with TRBJ2-1, with TRBD2 as a possible D gene (6 bases). The ends were cut back, 1 base at V and 2 bases at J, with 12 bases in the middle. CDR1 and CDR2 (germline): LGHDT, YNNKEL (reference sequence). The CDR3 extends over 16 amino acids. Here the CDR3 reads CASSQGWGGAYNEQFF. CDR3 coding DNA: TGTGCCAGCAGCCAAGGATGGGGAGGAGCCTACAATGAGCAGTTCTTC.

This clonotype was detected ten times or more. CDR3 DNA: TGCAGTGTCCGGGACACCCTCGCCCAAGAGACCCAGTACTTC. Translation: CSVRDTLAQETQYF. The chain couples TRBV20-1 to TRBJ2-5; maybe TRBD1 (6 bases). CDR1 and CDR2 from the germline V gene are DFQATT and SNEGSKA (reference sequence). This CDR3 spans 14 amino acids. V shed 7 bases and J shed 1 base, with 16 bases lying between them.

This clonotype was observed many times. V is TRBV28 and J is TRBJ1-2, with unresolved D. The ends were cut back, 7 bases at V and 4 bases at J, with 10 bases in the middle. CDR1 and CDR2 from the germline V gene are MDHEN and SYDVKM. This CDR3 has 12 amino acids. CDR3 in amino acids: CASNSAPYGYTF. CDR3 bases: TGTGCCAGCAACTCAGCCCCCTATGGCTACACCTTC.

This clonotype was recorded at least ten times. This chain uses TRBV18 with TRBJ2-7; 7 nucleotides agree with TRBD1. V lost 3 bases, J lost 3 bases, and 5 bases stayed unmatched. Germline CDR1 KGHSH, CDR2 LQKENI. The CDR3 contains 14 residues. The CDR3 nucleotides are TGTGCCAGCTCACCGGGGCAGGGGGACTACGAGCAGTACTTC. Amino acids: CASSPGQGDYEQYF.

The chain couples TRBV5-4 to TRBJ2-5; D call uncertain. CDR3 length equals 12 residues. The ends were cut back, 0 bases at V and 4 bases at J, with 4 bases in the middle. Looked up from germline, CDR1 is SGHNT and CDR2 is YYREEE (reference sequence). The CDR3 DNA reads as TGTGCCAGCAGCTTGGATACAGAGACCCAGTACTTC. This encodes CASSLDTETQYF. Together with reference TRBV5-4 and TRBJ2-5, the CDR3 gives the full variable domain: ETGVTQSPTHLIKTRGQQVTLRCSSQSGHNTVSWYQQALGQGPQFIFQYYREEENGRGNFPPRFSGLQFPNYSSELNVNALELDDSALYLCASSLDTETQYFGPGTRLLVL.

This clonotype turned up a few times. Written as DNA, the CDR3 is TGTGCCAGCAGCTTGGTACTCGGAGGGAACACTGAAGCTTTCTTT. It encodes CASSLVLGGNTEAFF. The rearrangement joins TRBV5-5 to TRBJ1-1; no firm D call. The CDR3 loop spans 15 amino acids. Germline CDR1 is SGHKS and CDR2 is YYEKEE (reference sequence). V lost 0 bases, J lost 1 base, and 10 bases lay in between.

This clonotype was recorded at least ten times. As DNA, the CDR3 is TGTGCCACCAGCAGAAAAGGGGAGGGTGGGGAGACCCAGTACTTC. Residues: CATSRKGEGGETQYF. The V call is TRBV15, the J call TRBJ2-5; 7 positions agree with TRBD2. V was pared by 2 bases and J by 5 bases, with 8 bases of the junction left unmatched. The CDR3 length is 15 residues. Germline-derived CDR1 and CDR2 are LNHNV and YYDKDF (reference sequence).

At least ten counts were recorded for this clonotype. The genes are TRBV20-1 and TRBJ2-7; unclear D gene. Germline loops: CDR1 DFQATT, CDR2 SNEGSKA (reference sequence). V lost 0 bases, J lost 3 bases, and 12 bases lay in between. The CDR3 extends over 14 amino acids. CDR3 loop: CSARDARSGYEQYF. In DNA form, the CDR3 reads TGCAGTGCTAGAGATGCCCGCTCCGGCTACGAGCAGTACTTC.

This clonotype occurred many times. This chain joins TRBV10-2 and TRBJ1-4; 9 positions agree with TRBD1. The CDR3 spans 14 residues. Trimming at V came to 6 bases and at J to 6 bases, leaving 5 bases not matched to a gene. From germline, CDR1 is WSHSY and CDR2 SAAADI. The CDR3 sequence: CASRGTGRDEKLFF. The CDR3 nucleotides read TGCGCCAGCAGGGGGACAGGGAGGGATGAAAAACTGTTTTTT.

The table lists this clonotype with many counts. The chain has TRBV4-1 and TRBJ2-7, with TRBD1 matching over 8 bases. The CDR3 contains 15 residues. V lost 4 bases and J lost 0; bases outside the gene matches: 5. The germline gives CDR1 MGHRA, CDR2 YSYEKL. CDR3 protein: CASSLGQGDSYEQYF. The DNA for the CDR3 is TGCGCCAGCAGCCTAGGACAGGGAGACTCCTACGAGCAGTACTTC.

Ten or more counts support this clonotype. This chain connects TRBV5-1 to TRBJ2-5, with D tentatively TRBD2 (6 bases). Germline V gene lookup returns CDR1 SGHRS and CDR2 YFSETQ. This CDR3 contains 14 residues. The ends were cut back, 4 bases at V and 4 bases at J, with 14 bases in the middle. CDR3 in amino acids: CASSRPEGGETQYF. The CDR3 coding sequence is TGCGCCAGCAGCCGACCGGAGGGAGGAGAGACCCAGTACTTC.

This clonotype was seen many times. The chain has TRBV10-1 and TRBJ2-3; tentatively, D is TRBD2 (5 bases). The CDR3 has 15 amino acids. Germline CDR1 WNHNN, CDR2 SYGVQD (reference sequence). The V end was cut by 5 bases, the J end by 0 bases, with 12 bases between. The chain's CDR3 is CASSTYRGSTDTQYF. CDR3 coding DNA: TGCGCCAGCAGTACGTACCGAGGGAGCACAGATACGCAGTATTTT.

This clonotype was found many times. This rearrangement joins TRBV5-6 to TRBJ2-3; D is tentatively TRBD1 or TRBD2 (5 bases each). The CDR3 sequence is 12 residues long. The ends were cut back, 4 bases at V and 6 bases at J, with 9 bases in the middle. CDR1 is SGHDT and CDR2 is YYEEEE in the germline V gene. The chain's CDR3 is CASSPWGDTQYF. Here the CDR3 DNA reads TGTGCCAGCAGCCCTTGGGGGGATACGCAGTATTTT.

This clonotype was counted many times. J is TRBJ1-1 and V is TRBV5-1; D gene uncertain. The V end lost 4 bases, the J end lost 1 base, and 23 bases lay between the germline ends. Looked up from germline, CDR1 is SGHRS and CDR2 is YFSETQ. CDR3 length: 18 residues. CDR3 nucleotides: TGCGCCAGCAGCCCGAGGATAAACACGGTCACATGGAACACTGAAGCTTTCTTT. Its translation: CASSPRINTVTWNTEAFF.

In its sample, this clonotype was seen many times. This rearrangement joins TRBV7-3 to TRBJ2-7; the D gene could be TRBD1 or TRBD2 (5 bases each). Germline V lookup: CDR1 SGHTA, CDR2 FQGTGA. V was trimmed by 3 bases and J by 2 bases, leaving 11 bases between them. The CDR3 has 14 residues. For the CDR3, the DNA is TGTGCCAGCAGCTTCGGAGAGGGACCCTACGAGCAGTACTTC. This translates into CASSFGEGPYEQYF.